This paragraph covers one T cell receptor (beta chain) sequence. Its antigen remains unknown. Generated by immunoSEQ multiplex PCR, the TCRdb table keeps only in-frame clones and is missing some. The repertoire includes 140,000 to 150,000 clones, 86% of them detected once, and less than 6% sits in the top ten. The sample comes from a study of T cell responses to AZD1222 COVID-19 vaccine. Germline lookup yields CDR1 MNHEY and CDR2 SVGAGI. The J segment lost 11 bases and the V segment lost 6 bases, leaving 16 bases of the junction unmatched. This CDR3 is built from 15 residues. Study outcomes and limitations: Donors in the cohort were predominantly white British and more often female, and clonal diversity was possibly underestimated. Receipt of two AZD1222 doses was followed by a rise in Spike-specific TCR breadth and depth.

This clonotype was obtained from an adult who received the AZD1222 COVID-19 vaccine. The sequencing here drew on peripheral blood, taken 28 days after the second AZD1222 dose. The rearrangement links TRBV6-5 to TRBJ1-1, with 9 bases that match TRBD1. As DNA, the CDR3 is TGTGCCAGCAGAACTACAGGGGGCCCGCCTGGTGGGGCTTTCTTT. It translates to CASRTTGGPPGGAFF.